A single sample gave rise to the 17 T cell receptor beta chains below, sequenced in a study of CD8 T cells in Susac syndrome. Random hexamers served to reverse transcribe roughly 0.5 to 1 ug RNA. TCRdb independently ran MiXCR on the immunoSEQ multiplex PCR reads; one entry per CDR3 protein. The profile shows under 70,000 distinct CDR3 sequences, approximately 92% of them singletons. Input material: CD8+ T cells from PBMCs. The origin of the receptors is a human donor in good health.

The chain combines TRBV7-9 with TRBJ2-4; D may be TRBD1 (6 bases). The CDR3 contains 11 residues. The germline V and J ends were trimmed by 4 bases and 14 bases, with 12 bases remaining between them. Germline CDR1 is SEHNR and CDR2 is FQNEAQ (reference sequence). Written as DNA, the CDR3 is TGTGCCAGCAGCTCGACAGGTTTAAAGTACTTC. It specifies CASSSTGLKYF.

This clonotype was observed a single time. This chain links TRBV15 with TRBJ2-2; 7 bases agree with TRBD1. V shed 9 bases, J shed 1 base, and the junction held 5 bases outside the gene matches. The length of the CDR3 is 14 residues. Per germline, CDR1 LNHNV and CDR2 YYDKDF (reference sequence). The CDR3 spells CATLRTGNTGELFF. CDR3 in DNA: TGTGCCACTCTCCGGACAGGGAACACCGGGGAGCTGTTTTTT.

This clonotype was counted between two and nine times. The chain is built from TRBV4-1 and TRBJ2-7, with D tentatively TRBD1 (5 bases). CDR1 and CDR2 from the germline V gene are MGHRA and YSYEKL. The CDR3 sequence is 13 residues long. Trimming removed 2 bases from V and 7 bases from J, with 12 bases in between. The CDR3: CASSQYQGWEQYF. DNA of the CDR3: TGCGCCAGCAGCCAATATCAGGGATGGGAGCAGTACTTC.

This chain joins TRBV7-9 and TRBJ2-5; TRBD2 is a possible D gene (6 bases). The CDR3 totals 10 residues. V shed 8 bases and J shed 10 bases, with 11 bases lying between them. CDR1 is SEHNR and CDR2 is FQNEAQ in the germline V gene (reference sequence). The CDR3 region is CASAGGYQYF. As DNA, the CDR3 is TGTGCCAGCGCCGGGGGTTACCAGTACTTC. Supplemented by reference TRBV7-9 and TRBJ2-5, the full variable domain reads DTGVSQNPRHKITKRGQNVTFRCDPISEHNRLYWYRQTLGQGPEFLTYFQNEAQLEKSRLLSDRFSAERPKGSFSTLEIQRTEQGDSAMYLCASAGGYQYFGPGTRLLVL.

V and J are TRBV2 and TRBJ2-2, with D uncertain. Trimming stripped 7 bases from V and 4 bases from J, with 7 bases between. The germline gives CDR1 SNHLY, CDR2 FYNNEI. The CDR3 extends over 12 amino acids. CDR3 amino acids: CASMMSTGELFF. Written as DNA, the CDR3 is TGTGCCAGCATGATGAGCACCGGGGAGCTGTTTTTT. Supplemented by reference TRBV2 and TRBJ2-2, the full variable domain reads EPEVTQTPSHQVTQMGQEVILRCVPISNHLYFYWYRQILGQKVEFLVSFYNNEISEKSEIFDDQFSVERPDGSNFTLKIRSTKLEDSAMYFCASMMSTGELFFGEGSRLTVL.

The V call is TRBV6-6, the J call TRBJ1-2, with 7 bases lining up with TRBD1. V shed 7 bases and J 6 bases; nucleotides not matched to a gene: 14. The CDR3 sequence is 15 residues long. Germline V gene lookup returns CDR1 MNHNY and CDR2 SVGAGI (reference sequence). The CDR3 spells CASKHLDREGDGYTF. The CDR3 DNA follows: TGTGCCAGCAAACACCTCGACAGGGAAGGGGATGGCTACACCTTC.

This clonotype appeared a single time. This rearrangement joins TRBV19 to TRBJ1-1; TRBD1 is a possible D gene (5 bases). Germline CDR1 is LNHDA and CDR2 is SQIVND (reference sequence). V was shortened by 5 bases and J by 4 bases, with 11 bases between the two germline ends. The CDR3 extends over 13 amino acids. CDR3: CASSRAGGTEAFF. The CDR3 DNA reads TGTGCCAGTAGTCGGGCGGGGGGCACTGAAGCTTTCTTT.

The CDR3 spells CASSHGLAGGPVTNTQYF. CDR3 bases: TGTGCCAGCAGCCATGGACTAGCGGGGGGGCCTGTAACGAATACGCAGTATTTT. The J gene is TRBJ2-3, the V gene TRBV3-1; 15 nucleotides agree with TRBD2. V was clipped by 3 bases and J by 7 bases; unmatched bases: 11. The CDR3 consists of 18 residues. Germline V gives CDR1 LGHDT, CDR2 YNNKEL (reference sequence).

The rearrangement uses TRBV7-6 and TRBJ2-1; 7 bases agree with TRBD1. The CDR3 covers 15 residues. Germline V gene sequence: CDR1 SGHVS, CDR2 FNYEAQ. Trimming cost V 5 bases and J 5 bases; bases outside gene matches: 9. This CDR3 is CASSPYRGSNNEQFF. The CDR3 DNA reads TGTGCCAGCAGCCCCTACAGGGGTTCCAACAATGAGCAGTTCTTC.

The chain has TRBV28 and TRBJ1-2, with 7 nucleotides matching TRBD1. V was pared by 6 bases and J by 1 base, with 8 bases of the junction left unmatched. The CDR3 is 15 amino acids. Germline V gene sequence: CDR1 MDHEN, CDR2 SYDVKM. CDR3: CASSPDRDFNYGYTF. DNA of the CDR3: TGTGCCAGCAGCCCTGACAGGGATTTTAACTATGGCTACACCTTC.

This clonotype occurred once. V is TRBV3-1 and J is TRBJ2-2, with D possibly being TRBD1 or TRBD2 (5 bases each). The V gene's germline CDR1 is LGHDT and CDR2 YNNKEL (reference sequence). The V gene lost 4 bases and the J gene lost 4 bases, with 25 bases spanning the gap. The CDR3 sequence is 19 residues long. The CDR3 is CASSRILGWDPAGTGELFF. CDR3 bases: TGTGCCAGCAGCCGAATTTTAGGATGGGACCCCGCGGGCACCGGGGAGCTGTTTTTT.

DNA for the CDR3: TGTGCCAGCAGCTTACGAAGGGAAACAAACACTGAAGCTTTCTTT. This codes for CASSLRRETNTEAFF. The chain employs TRBV5-4 and TRBJ1-1, with D unresolved. CDR1 and CDR2 from the germline V gene are SGHNT and YYREEE (reference sequence). Trimming pared 2 bases from V and 2 bases from J, leaving 13 bases between. The CDR3 extends over 15 amino acids.

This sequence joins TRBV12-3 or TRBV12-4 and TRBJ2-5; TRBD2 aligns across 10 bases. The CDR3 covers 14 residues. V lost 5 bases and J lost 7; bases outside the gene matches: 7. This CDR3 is CASSDLAGAGTQYF. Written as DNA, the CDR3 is TGTGCCAGCAGTGATCTAGCGGGGGCCGGGACCCAGTACTTC.

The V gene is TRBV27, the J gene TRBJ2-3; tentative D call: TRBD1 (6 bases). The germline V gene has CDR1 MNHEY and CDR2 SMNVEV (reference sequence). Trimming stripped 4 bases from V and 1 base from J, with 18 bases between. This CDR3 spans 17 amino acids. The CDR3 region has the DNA TGTGCCAGCAGTTCTTACAGGGTGGTGGGAGGCACAGATACGCAGTATTTT. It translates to CASSSYRVVGGTDTQYF.

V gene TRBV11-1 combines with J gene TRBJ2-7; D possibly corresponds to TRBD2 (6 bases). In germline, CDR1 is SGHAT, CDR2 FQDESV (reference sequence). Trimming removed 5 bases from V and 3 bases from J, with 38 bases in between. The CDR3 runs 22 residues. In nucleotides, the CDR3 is TGTGCCAGCAGCCCGGCGGCGGGGCCGAACCAAGATCGTAGAATTTCTCTCTACGAGCAGTACTTC. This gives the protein CASSPAAGPNQDRRISLYEQYF. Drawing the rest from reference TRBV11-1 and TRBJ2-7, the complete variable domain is EAEVAQSPRYKITEKSQAVAFWCDPISGHATLYWYRQILGQGPELLVQFQDESVVDDSQLPKDRFSAERLKGVDSTLKIQPAELGDSAMYLCASSPAAGPNQDRRISLYEQYFGPGTRLTVT.

CDR3 region: CASGPRQGGYGYTF. DNA of the CDR3: TGTGCTAGTGGTCCAAGACAGGGAGGCTATGGCTACACCTTC. The rearrangement uses TRBV12-5 and TRBJ1-2, with TRBD1 identical over 7 bases. From germline, CDR1 is LGHNT and CDR2 FRNRAP. V trimming: 5 bases; J trimming: 4 bases; junction bases outside the gene matches: 7. CDR3 length: 14 amino acids. Supplemented by reference TRBV12-5 and TRBJ1-2, the full variable domain reads DARVTQTPRHKVTEMGQEVTMRCQPILGHNTVFWYRQTMMQGLELLAYFRNRAPLDDSGMPKDRFSAEMPDATLATLKIQPSEPRDSAVYFCASGPRQGGYGYTFGSGTRLTVV.

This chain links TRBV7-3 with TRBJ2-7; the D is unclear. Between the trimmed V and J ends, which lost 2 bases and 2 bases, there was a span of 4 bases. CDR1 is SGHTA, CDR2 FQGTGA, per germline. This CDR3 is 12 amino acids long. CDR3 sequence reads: CASSLVPYEQYF. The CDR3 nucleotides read TGTGCCAGCAGCTTAGTCCCCTACGAGCAGTACTTC.